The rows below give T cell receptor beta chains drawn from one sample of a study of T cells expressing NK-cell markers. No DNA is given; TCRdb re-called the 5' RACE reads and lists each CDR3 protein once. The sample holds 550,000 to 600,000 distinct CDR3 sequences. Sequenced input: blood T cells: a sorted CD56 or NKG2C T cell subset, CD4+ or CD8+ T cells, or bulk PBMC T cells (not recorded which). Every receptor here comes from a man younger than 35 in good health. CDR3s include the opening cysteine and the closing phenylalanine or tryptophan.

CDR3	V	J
CASSLDTAGKGNLPQHF	TRBV12-3/TRBV12-4	TRBJ1-5
CASSPTPPDTQYF	TRBV3-1	TRBJ2-3
CASSQGQGGTDTQYF	TRBV7-9	TRBJ2-3
CASGEGREETQYF	TRBV24-1	TRBJ2-5
CASSSRGDSNSPLHF	TRBV12-3/TRBV12-4	TRBJ1-6
CASSRWTERPTEAFF	TRBV12-3/TRBV12-4	TRBJ1-1
CSVDSSSGLTDTQYF	TRBV29-1	TRBJ2-3
CASSLGTGNTYEQYF	TRBV7-6	TRBJ2-7
CASREEGNYNEQFF	TRBV5-1	TRBJ2-1
CASSYSIGTSGQETQYF	TRBV6-5	TRBJ2-5
CASSVEGHLRTGELFF	TRBV9	TRBJ2-2
CASSPLRGTQYF	TRBV12-3/TRBV12-4	TRBJ2-5
CASSPGLAGENEQFF	TRBV27	TRBJ2-1
CASSLGEGVRGQETQYF	TRBV28	TRBJ2-5
CASSEERDVIDTQYF	TRBV6-4	TRBJ2-3
CASSFEGLRNEQFF	TRBV12-3/TRBV12-4	TRBJ2-1
CASGEGDKGNEQFF	TRBV5-1	TRBJ2-1
CASTAEIVTGELFF	TRBV14	TRBJ2-2
CATSDPSGSGTDTQYF	TRBV24-1	TRBJ2-3
CSAVQGIFEYEQYF	TRBV20-1	TRBJ2-7
CSARGTAGSSEQFF	TRBV20-1	TRBJ2-1
CSAREGGGMWETQYF	TRBV20-1	TRBJ2-5
CASSTTFGTHNTGELFF	TRBV18	TRBJ2-2